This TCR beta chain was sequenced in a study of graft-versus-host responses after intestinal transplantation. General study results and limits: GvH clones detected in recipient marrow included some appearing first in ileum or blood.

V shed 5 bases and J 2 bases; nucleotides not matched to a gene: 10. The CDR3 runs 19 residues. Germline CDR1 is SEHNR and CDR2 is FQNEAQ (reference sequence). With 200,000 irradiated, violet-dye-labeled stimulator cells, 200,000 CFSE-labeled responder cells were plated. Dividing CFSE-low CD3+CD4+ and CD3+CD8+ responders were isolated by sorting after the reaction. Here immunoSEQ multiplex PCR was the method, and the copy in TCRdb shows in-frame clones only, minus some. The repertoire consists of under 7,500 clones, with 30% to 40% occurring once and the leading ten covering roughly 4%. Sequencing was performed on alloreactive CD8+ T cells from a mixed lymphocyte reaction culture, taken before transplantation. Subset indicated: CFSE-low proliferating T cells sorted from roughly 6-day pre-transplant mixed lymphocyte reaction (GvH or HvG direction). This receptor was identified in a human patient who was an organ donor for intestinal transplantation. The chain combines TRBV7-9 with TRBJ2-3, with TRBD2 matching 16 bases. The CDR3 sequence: CASSLPGLAGGPDTDTQYF. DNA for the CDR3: TGTGCCAGCAGCCTCCCGGGACTAGCGGGGGGGCCGGACACAGATACGCAGTATTTT. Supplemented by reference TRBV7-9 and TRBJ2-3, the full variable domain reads DTGVSQNPRHKITKRGQNVTFRCDPISEHNRLYWYRQTLGQGPEFLTYFQNEAQLEKSRLLSDRFSAERPKGSFSTLEIQRTEQGDSAMYLCASSLPGLAGGPDTDTQYFGPGTRLTVL.